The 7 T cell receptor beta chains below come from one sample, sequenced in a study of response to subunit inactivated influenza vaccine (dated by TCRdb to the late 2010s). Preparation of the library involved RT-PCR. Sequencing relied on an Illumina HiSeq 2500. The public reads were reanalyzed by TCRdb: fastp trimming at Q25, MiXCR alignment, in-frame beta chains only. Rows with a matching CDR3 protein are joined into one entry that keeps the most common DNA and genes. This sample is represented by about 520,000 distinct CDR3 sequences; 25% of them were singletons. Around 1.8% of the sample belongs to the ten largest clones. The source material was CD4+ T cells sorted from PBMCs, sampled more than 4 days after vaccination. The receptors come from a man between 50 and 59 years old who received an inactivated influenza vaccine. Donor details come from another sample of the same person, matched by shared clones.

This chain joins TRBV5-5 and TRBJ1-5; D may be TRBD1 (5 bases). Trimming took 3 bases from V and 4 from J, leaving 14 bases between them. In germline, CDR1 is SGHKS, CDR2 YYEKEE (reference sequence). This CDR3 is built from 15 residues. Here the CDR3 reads CASSWGGGLNQPQHF. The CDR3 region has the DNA TGTGCCAGCAGCTGGGGCGGGGGGTTGAATCAGCCCCAGCATTTT.

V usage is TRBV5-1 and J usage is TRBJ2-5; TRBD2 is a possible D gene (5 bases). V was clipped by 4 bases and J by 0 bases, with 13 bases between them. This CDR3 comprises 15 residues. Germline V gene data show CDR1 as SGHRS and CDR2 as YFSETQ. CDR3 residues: CASSPGGHNQETQYF. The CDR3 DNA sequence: TGCGCCAGCAGCCCTGGCGGGCACAACCAAGAGACCCAGTACTTC.

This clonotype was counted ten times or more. CDR3 in amino acids: CASSLVGREAFF. In DNA form, the CDR3 reads TGTGCCAGCAGCTTAGTAGGCAGGGAAGCTTTCTTT. This chain joins TRBV7-9 and TRBJ1-1; D gene unclear. V was clipped by 1 base and J by 8 bases, with 8 bases between them. This CDR3 contains 12 residues. Germline CDR1 and CDR2: SEHNR and FQNEAQ (reference sequence). Full variable domain (outside the CDR3, taken from reference TRBV7-9 and TRBJ1-1): DTGVSQNPRHKITKRGQNVTFRCDPISEHNRLYWYRQTLGQGPEFLTYFQNEAQLEKSRLLSDRFSAERPKGSFSTLEIQRTEQGDSAMYLCASSLVGREAFFGQGTRLTVV.

CDR3 sequence: CASSARLDSPLHF. In DNA, the CDR3 is TGTGCCAGCAGCGCCCGTCTTGATTCACCCCTCCACTTT. The gene calls are TRBV11-2 and TRBJ1-6; D unresolved. Trimming shortened V by 5 bases and J by 8 bases, and 10 bases separated the two germline ends. CDR1 and CDR2 (germline): SGHAT, FQNNGV. The CDR3 sequence is 13 residues long.

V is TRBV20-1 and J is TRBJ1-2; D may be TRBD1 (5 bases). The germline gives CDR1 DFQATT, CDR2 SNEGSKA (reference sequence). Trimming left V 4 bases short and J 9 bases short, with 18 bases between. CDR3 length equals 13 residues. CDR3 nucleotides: TGCAGTGCTACGAAACCCGGGACGGGTAGCTACACCTTC. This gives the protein CSATKPGTGSYTF.

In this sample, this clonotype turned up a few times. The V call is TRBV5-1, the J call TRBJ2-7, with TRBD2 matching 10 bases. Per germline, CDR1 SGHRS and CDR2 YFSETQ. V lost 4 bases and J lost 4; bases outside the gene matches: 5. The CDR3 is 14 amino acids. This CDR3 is CASSQGLARYEQYF. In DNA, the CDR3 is TGCGCCAGCAGCCAGGGACTAGCGAGATACGAGCAGTACTTC.

CDR3 coding DNA: TGTGCCAGCAGCTTTGACCGGGTTCGGAATTCACCCCTCCACTTT. Encoded protein: CASSFDRVRNSPLHF. The V gene is TRBV7-2, the J gene TRBJ1-6; no clear D. CDR3 length equals 15 residues. V shed 3 bases and J shed 7 bases, with 13 bases lying between them. Looked up from germline, CDR1 is SGHTA and CDR2 is FQGNSA. Variable domain in full (rest from reference TRBV7-2 and TRBJ1-6): GAGVSQSPSNKVTEKGKDVELRCDPISGHTALYWYRQSLGQGLEFLIYFQGNSAPDKSGLPSDRFSAERTGGSVSTLTIQRTQQEDSAVYLCASSFDRVRNSPLHFGNGTRLTVT.